These 18 T cell receptor beta chains originate from one sample sequenced in a study of OX40 agonist ivuxolimab in advanced cancers. Here immunoSEQ multiplex PCR was the method, and the copy in TCRdb shows in-frame clones only, minus some. The table lists roughly 70,000 clones, 90% of them singletons. Sequences were derived from CD4+ or CD8+ T cells sorted from blood, sampled in a trial of the OX40 agonist ivuxolimab. The source is an adult with an advanced solid tumor such as melanoma, head and neck, liver or kidney cancer.

The chain recombines TRBV2 with TRBJ2-7; D is unclear. The V end was cut by 6 bases, the J end by 6 bases, with 15 bases between. CDR3 length: 13 amino acids. From germline, CDR1 is SNHLY and CDR2 FYNNEI. The CDR3 region is CASSGLLVGEQYF. The CDR3 DNA sequence: TGTGCCAGCAGCGGGTTGCTTGTGGGCGAGCAGTACTTC.

The chain carries TRBV2 and TRBJ2-2; possible D gene TRBD1, 5 bases. Between the trimmed V and J ends, which lost 2 bases and 3 bases, there was a span of 22 bases. Germline-derived CDR1 and CDR2 are SNHLY and FYNNEI. The CDR3 contains 19 residues. CDR3 bases: TGTGCCAGCAGTGAAAGGCAGGTAAGGCAGGGCAGTTACACCGGGGAGCTGTTTTTT. Translated: CASSERQVRQGSYTGELFF.

Concerning this clone itself: The junction shows a germline mismatch at one end, possibly a read error. The gene calls are TRBV19 and TRBJ1-1; no clear D gene. The CDR3 runs to 13 residues. Germline CDR1 LNHDA, CDR2 SQIVND (reference sequence). This CDR3 is CASRIGSLAEAFF. As DNA, the CDR3 is TGTGCCAGTAGAATAGGGTCGCTCGCTGAAGCTTTCTTT.

The chain is built from TRBV19 and TRBJ1-5, with a weak D call TRBD1 (6 bases). Germline CDR1 LNHDA, CDR2 SQIVND (reference sequence). V lost 5 bases and J lost 5, with 19 bases in between. CDR3 size: 16 residues. CDR3 in DNA: TGTGCCAGTAGTCCGCAGACAGGTAGGACCGATCAGCCCCAGCATTTT. Translation: CASSPQTGRTDQPQHF.

The chain joins TRBV7-3 to TRBJ2-6, with TRBD1 matching 11 bases. Germline lookup yields CDR1 SGHTA and CDR2 FQGTGA. The CDR3 loop spans 19 amino acids. Losses at the gene ends were 5 bases for V and 5 bases for J; bases not matched to a gene: 14. CDR3 sequence: CASSILGQGGPLRANVLTF. As DNA, the CDR3 is TGTGCCAGCAGCATATTGGGACAGGGGGGTCCTTTACGGGCCAACGTCCTGACTTTC.

The CDR3 DNA is TGTGCCAGCAGTAAGACCCTAACAAGCTCCTACGAGCAGTACTTC. Residues: CASSKTLTSSYEQYF. The V call is TRBV6-1, the J call TRBJ2-7; D ambiguous. This CDR3 region has 15 residues. Trimming removed 5 bases at V and 0 bases at J, with 14 bases between. From germline, CDR1 is MNHNS and CDR2 SASEGT.

The V gene is TRBV5-1, the J gene TRBJ2-7, with TRBD1 identical over 9 bases. The CDR3 has 15 amino acids. Germline trimming cut 2 bases from V and 2 bases from J; bases unmatched to any gene: 5. Germline V gene data show CDR1 as SGHRS and CDR2 as YFSETQ. The CDR3 DNA reads as TGCGCCAGCAGCTTCCGACAGGGGGTGGCCTACGAGCAGTACTTC. Protein sequence: CASSFRQGVAYEQYF.

The chain joins TRBV10-2 to TRBJ2-7, with 8 bases identical to TRBD1. CDR1 is WSHSY and CDR2 is SAAADI in the germline V gene. Trimming at V came to 2 bases and at J to 4 bases, leaving 10 bases not matched to a gene. The CDR3 is 16 residues long. CDR3 DNA sequence: TGCGCCAGCAGTGAGCTTTCAGGGGGCTTAGCGTACGAGCAGTACTTC. It codes for CASSELSGGLAYEQYF.

The J gene is TRBJ1-2, the V gene TRBV4-1, with D perhaps TRBD1 (5 bases). The CDR3 totals 16 residues. CDR1 and CDR2 (germline): MGHRA, YSYEKL. Trimming shortened V by 2 bases and J by 3 bases, and 16 bases separated the two germline ends. CDR3 amino acids: CASSQSPGQWDYGYTF. The CDR3 DNA is TGCGCCAGCAGCCAAAGTCCAGGGCAATGGGACTATGGCTACACCTTC.

The genes are TRBV9 and TRBJ2-5, with TRBD2 matching 9 bases. The length of the CDR3 is 16 residues. V was clipped by 2 bases and J by 3 bases; unmatched bases: 8. Per germline, CDR1 SGDLS and CDR2 YYNGEE. The CDR3 DNA reads as TGTGCCAGCAGCGTCCCAACTAGCGGGTATAAAGAGACCCAGTACTTC. It encodes CASSVPTSGYKETQYF.

This rearrangement joins TRBV7-6 to TRBJ2-1; D may be TRBD2 (5 bases). The CDR3 runs 15 residues. From germline, CDR1 is SGHVS and CDR2 FNYEAQ. Trimming pared 2 bases from V and 0 bases from J, leaving 8 bases between. The CDR3 sequence is CASSLTGSSYNEQFF. The DNA of the CDR3 is TGTGCCAGCAGCTTAACGGGAAGCTCCTACAATGAGCAGTTCTTC.

The J gene is TRBJ2-7, the V gene TRBV29-1, with D possibly matching TRBD1 (5 bases). The V and J ends lost 5 bases and 0 bases respectively, with 8 bases between them. This CDR3 is 12 amino acids long. Per germline, CDR1 SQVTM and CDR2 ANQGSEA. CDR3 nucleotide sequence: TGCAGCGTTTTTCAGGGCTCCTACGAGCAGTACTTC. Residues: CSVFQGSYEQYF.

As DNA, the CDR3 is TGTGCCAGCAGCTTACTCCCCCACGATGGTCCCTCCTACGAGCAGTACTTC. This codes for CASSLLPHDGPSYEQYF. This chain connects TRBV5-6 to TRBJ2-7; D gene ambiguous. The CDR3 is 17 residues long. Germline V gene sequence: CDR1 SGHDT, CDR2 YYEEEE. V lost 2 bases to trimming and J lost 0 bases, with 18 bases between them. The full variable domain, completed using reference TRBV5-6 and TRBJ2-7, is DAGVTQSPTHLIKTRGQQVTLRCSPKSGHDTVSWYQQALGQGPQFIFQYYEEEERQRGNFPDRFSGHQFPNYSSELNVNALLLGDSALYLCASSLLPHDGPSYEQYFGPGTRLTVT.

This rearrangement joins TRBV27 to TRBJ2-7; D is uncertain. The CDR3 runs 13 residues. Germline V lookup: CDR1 MNHEY, CDR2 SMNVEV (reference sequence). V lost 4 bases and J 3 bases, leaving 10 bases between the germline ends. CDR3 bases: TGTGCCAGCAGTTCAAACATAGACTACGAGCAGTACTTC. It encodes CASSSNIDYEQYF.

CDR3 nucleotide sequence: TGCAGCGGTGGCCGCCTGGGACAGGGGGGCAATGAGCAGTTCTTC. It encodes CSGGRLGQGGNEQFF. This chain connects TRBV29-1 to TRBJ2-1; 11 bases match TRBD1. J gave up 6 bases and V 7 bases, and 11 bases lay outside the gene matches. Per the germline V gene, CDR1 is SQVTM and CDR2 is ANQGSEA. The CDR3 consists of 15 residues.

The chain links TRBV19 to TRBJ2-3; TRBD2 matches 8 bases. The length of the CDR3 is 16 residues. From germline, CDR1 is LNHDA and CDR2 SQIVND (reference sequence). After removal of 6 bases from V and 4 bases from J, the junction contained 12 bases not matched to a gene. In nucleotides, the CDR3 is TGTGCCAGTAGCCCCGAGCGGGGGACTTTGTCAGATACGCAGTATTTT. Translated, it gives CASSPERGTLSDTQYF.

The chain joins TRBV18 to TRBJ2-1; TRBD1 matches 7 bases. Losses at the gene ends were 3 bases for V and 8 bases for J; bases not matched to a gene: 10. The CDR3 contains 15 residues. The germline CDR1 and CDR2 sequences are KGHSH and LQKENI. CDR3 in DNA: TGTGCCAGCTCACCGGGAGACAGGGAGTACGATGAGCAGTTCTTC. Protein sequence: CASSPGDREYDEQFF.

The chain has TRBV30 and TRBJ1-6, with 8 bases matching TRBD1. The V gene's germline CDR1 is GTSNPN and CDR2 SVGIG (reference sequence). CDR3 length: 14 residues. The junction had 12 bases not matched to a gene; V was cut back by 3 bases and J by 14 bases. The CDR3 nucleotides read TGTGCCTGGAGGGGACAGGCGACCCGGTGGTCCCTCCACTTT. Its protein is CAWRGQATRWSLHF.